What follows are 8 T cell receptor beta chains derived from one specimen sequenced in a study of blood T cell repertoires in COVID-19. TCRdb's copy holds only in-frame clones and misses some; the assay was immunoSEQ multiplex PCR. The sample yields 100,000 to 150,000 clones, approximately 82% seen once. The source material was peripheral blood. The receptors were gathered from a man aged 60 to 75 with acute or convalescent COVID-19.

This chain joins TRBV9 and TRBJ2-1; 13 bases are shared with TRBD2. This CDR3 has 17 amino acids. V was clipped by 5 bases and J by 9 bases; unmatched bases: 14. CDR1 and CDR2 from the germline V gene are SGDLS and YYNGEE. CDR3 sequence (DNA): TGTGCCAGCAGGCGAGGGGAGGGGGGACTAGCGGGAACTGAGCAGTTCTTC. Its translation is CASRRGEGGLAGTEQFF.

The chain recombines TRBV28 with TRBJ2-2, with TRBD2 identical over 7 bases. The ends lost 6 bases at V and 1 base at J; junction bases unmatched: 2. Germline CDR1 and CDR2: MDHEN and SYDVKM. This CDR3 is 14 amino acids long. The CDR3 loop is CASRSGVNTGELFF. Written as DNA, the CDR3 is TGTGCCAGCAGAAGCGGGGTGAACACCGGGGAGCTGTTTTTT. Complete variable domain (other parts from reference TRBV28 and TRBJ2-2): DVKVTQSSRYLVKRTGEKVFLECVQDMDHENMFWYRQDPGLGLRLIYFSYDVKMKEKGDIPEGYSVSREKKERFSLILESASTNQTSMYLCASRSGVNTGELFFGEGSRLTVL.

The chain couples TRBV7-3 to TRBJ2-1, with 9 bases that match TRBD2. This CDR3 spans 13 amino acids. Per the germline V gene, CDR1 is SGHTA and CDR2 is FQGTGA. V lost 0 bases, J lost 10 bases, and 1 base stayed unmatched. DNA for the CDR3: TGTGCCAGCAGCTTAACGCGGGAGGGGGAGCAGTTCTTC. Translated, it gives CASSLTREGEQFF.

The rearrangement links TRBV12-3 or TRBV12-4 to TRBJ1-5, with a weak D call TRBD1 (6 bases). The CDR3 contains 13 residues. The V gene lost 6 bases and the J gene lost 5 bases, with 11 bases spanning the gap. For the CDR3, the DNA is TGTGCCAGCAGACCACAGGGAGATCAGCCCCAGCATTTT. Translating gives CASRPQGDQPQHF.

The count of this clone is one. The chain has TRBV11-3 and TRBJ2-2, with TRBD1 matching over 8 bases. Germline values: CDR1 SGHNT, CDR2 YENEEA. The V gene end was trimmed by 5 bases and the J gene end by 3 bases; junction bases not matched to a gene: 5. The CDR3 is 15 amino acids. CDR3 protein: CASSAGQGDTGELFF. In DNA form, the CDR3 reads TGTGCCAGCAGCGCCGGACAGGGTGACACCGGGGAGCTGTTTTTT.

The V gene is TRBV5-1, the J gene TRBJ2-7, with D perhaps TRBD2 (5 bases). The CDR3 is 14 residues long. V lost 3 bases, J lost 7 bases, and 17 bases lay in between. Germline loops: CDR1 SGHRS, CDR2 YFSETQ. CDR3 amino acids: CASSSGIASGEQYF. CDR3 in DNA: TGCGCCAGCAGCTCCGGGATCGCCTCGGGGGAGCAGTACTTC.

The V call is TRBV7-3, the J call TRBJ2-5; 8 bases agree with TRBD1. V gave up 3 bases and J gave up 5 bases; unmatched junction bases: 2. This CDR3 is 13 amino acids long. Germline V gene data show CDR1 as SGHTA and CDR2 as FQGTGA. The CDR3 here is CASSFGDRETQYF. The CDR3 DNA sequence: TGTGCCAGCAGCTTCGGGGACAGGGAGACCCAGTACTTC.

This chain uses TRBV27 with TRBJ1-2, with D tentatively TRBD1 (5 bases). Germline V gene sequence: CDR1 MNHEY, CDR2 SMNVEV (reference sequence). Trimming took 2 bases from V and 4 from J, leaving 23 bases between them. CDR3 size: 18 residues. The CDR3 sequence: CASSLTAPRTGRIYGYTF. The CDR3 region has the DNA TGTGCCAGCAGTTTAACGGCCCCTCGAACAGGCAGGATCTATGGCTACACCTTC.